This T cell receptor beta chain was sequenced during a study of blood T cell repertoires in COVID-19. Some clones are missing from TCRdb's copy, which holds only in-frame ones; the method was immunoSEQ multiplex PCR. Of fewer than 350,000 clones listed, roughly 85% are singletons. Losses at the gene ends were 5 bases for V and 3 bases for J; bases not matched to a gene: 15. The CDR3 is 19 residues long. Germline V gene lookup returns CDR1 SEHNR and CDR2 FQNEAQ (reference sequence). The sequence came from a woman aged 50 to 60 who had recovered from COVID-19. Material for sequencing was PBMCs or T cells enriched from blood (not recorded which). The chain links TRBV7-9 to TRBJ2-2; 10 bases match TRBD2. CDR3 amino acids: CASSRRRSLAGVDTGELFF. Here the CDR3 DNA reads TGTGCCAGCAGCCGACGAAGATCTCTAGCGGGGGTCGACACCGGGGAGCTGTTTTTT. The full variable domain, in which reference TRBV7-9 and TRBJ2-2 provide the parts outside the CDR3, is DTGVSQNPRHKITKRGQNVTFRCDPISEHNRLYWYRQTLGQGPEFLTYFQNEAQLEKSRLLSDRFSAERPKGSFSTLEIQRTEQGDSAMYLCASSRRRSLAGVDTGELFFGEGSRLTVL.